This T cell receptor beta chain came from a study of cytomegalovirus exposure and HLA in healthy donors. Whole-study results and caveats: There were a few CMV-associated chains whose specificity for CMV antigens was confirmed in vitro. Whilst most TCR sequences proved rare, a subset of public TCRs occurred across many donors.

Trimming left V 1 base short and J 8 bases short, with 14 bases between. CDR1 and CDR2 from the germline V gene are SGHTA and FQGNSA. This CDR3 has 14 residues. In regard to this clone: Its antigen remains unknown.

Separate from the approximately 600-subject first cohort was the approximately 120-subject validation cohort, to which the donors belonged. Clones were read by immunoSEQ multiplex PCR, and TCRdb kept only the in-frame ones, dropping some. This sample has 350,000 or so clones, with 86% found just once. The chain has TRBV7-2 and TRBJ1-2; TRBD1 might be the D (5 bases). This clonotype was obtained from a woman younger than 35 in good health and CMV-seronegative. The sequenced sample consisted of PBMCs. Written as DNA, the CDR3 is TGTGCCAGCAGCTTAGGTTCGGGGGATGGCGGCTACACCTTC. Translated, it gives CASSLGSGDGGYTF.